Included here is one TCR beta chain sequence, with context. The target antigen is unknown. Looked up from germline, CDR1 is MNHEY and CDR2 is SMNVEV (reference sequence). The V end was cut by 2 bases, the J end by 7 bases, with 14 bases between. This CDR3 comprises 14 residues. The entry originates in a study of T cell repertoires in cytomegalovirus infection. In the study overall: CMV infection and matching HLA type were both indicated by public TCR beta signatures. Study findings and constraints: The cumulative frequency of public TCR beta families distinguished individuals who carried CMV together with the relevant HLA. It was HLA-C-restricted CMV-specific TCR beta clonotypes that dominated the response ex vivo.

One entry per CDR3 protein results from TCRdb running MiXCR on the reads. The repertoire holds about 470,000 distinct CDR3 sequences, with approximately 40% as singletons. This receptor was identified in a human donor in good health (CMV status not recorded). Some clones in this sample may be carry-over from other donors' samples. The chain uses TRBV27 and TRBJ1-2; D might be TRBD1 (5 bases). Sequences were derived from cultured PBMCs, sampled from culture after CMV antigen stimulation. Written as DNA, the CDR3 is TGTGCCAGCAGTTTAGGGCAGGGCGGGCTTGGCTACACCTTC. Translation gives CASSLGQGGLGYTF.